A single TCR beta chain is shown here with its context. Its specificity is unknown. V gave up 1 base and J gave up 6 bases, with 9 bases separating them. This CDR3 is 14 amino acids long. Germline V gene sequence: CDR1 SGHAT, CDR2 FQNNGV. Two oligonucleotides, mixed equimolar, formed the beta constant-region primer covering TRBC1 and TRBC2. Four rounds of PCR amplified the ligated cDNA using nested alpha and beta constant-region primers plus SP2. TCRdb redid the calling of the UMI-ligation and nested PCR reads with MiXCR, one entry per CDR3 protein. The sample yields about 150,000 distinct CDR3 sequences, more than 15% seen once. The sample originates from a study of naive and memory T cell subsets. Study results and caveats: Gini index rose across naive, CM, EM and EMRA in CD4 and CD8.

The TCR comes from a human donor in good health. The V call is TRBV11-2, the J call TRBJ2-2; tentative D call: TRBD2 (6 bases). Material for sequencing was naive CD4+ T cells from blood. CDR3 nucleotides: TGTGCCAGCAGCTTAGGTCGACTAGCCGGGGAGCTGTTTTTT. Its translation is CASSLGRLAGELFF.